Listed below are T cell receptor beta chains from one sample, sequenced in a study of T cells after yellow fever vaccination. Via MiXCR, TCRdb re-called the 5' RACE reads, giving one row per CDR3 protein. The data show roughly 150,000 distinct CDR3 sequences, with 6.5% to 8.5% seen just once and roughly 0.76% held by the top ten. This sample comprised CD4+ T cells sorted from PBMCs, obtained 5 days after the yellow fever booster vaccination. These receptors were obtained from a man aged 25-45 years who received the YFV17D yellow fever vaccine. Each CDR3 is given with its conserved first and last residue. A D gene is named only where the DNA matches it firmly. Rows give clone size only sometimes, using once, few, many, or a class for an expanded clone.

j_call clone_size v_call d_call cdr3_aa cdr3_nt
TRBJ2-3 . TRBV5-1 TRBD2 CASSFGAGVTDTQYF TGCGCCAGCAGCTTCGGGGCGGGAGTCACAGATACGCAGTATTTT
TRBJ2-1 few TRBV5-4 . CASSYPGDSNEQFF TGTGCCAGCAGCTACCCGGGAGATAGCAATGAGCAGTTCTTC
TRBJ2-7 many TRBV29-1 . CSVAGSPAAYEQYF TGCAGCGTTGCCGGGTCCCCTGCCGCCTACGAGCAGTACTTC
TRBJ2-1 many TRBV27 TRBD2 CASSLLSGERNEQFF TGTGCCAGCAGTTTATTGAGCGGGGAGAGAAATGAGCAGTTCTTC
TRBJ2-7 many TRBV29-1 . CSAGGSYEQYF TGCAGCGCTGGGGGATCCTACGAGCAGTACTTC
TRBJ2-3 many TRBV5-1 . CASSSSVTDTQYF TGCGCCAGCAGCTCATCAGTAACAGATACGCAGTATTTT
TRBJ2-2 few TRBV5-4 TRBD2 CASSLFSGGTGELFF TGTGCCAGCAGCTTGTTCAGCGGGGGCACCGGGGAGCTGTTTTTT
TRBJ2-1 many TRBV5-6 TRBD2 CASLLAGGNEQFF TGTGCCAGCTTACTAGCGGGAGGGAATGAGCAGTTCTTC
TRBJ2-3 many TRBV20-1 TRBD2 CSARDIAGGRWSDTQYF TGCAGTGCTAGAGATATTGCGGGAGGGAGGTGGTCAGATACGCAGTATTTT
TRBJ2-5 many TRBV11-2 . CASSPLLVGVKGRSSSETQYF TGTGCCAGCAGCCCCCTGCTCGTCGGGGTAAAGGGCCGGTCGTCTTCGGAGACCCAGTACTTC
TRBJ1-1 many TRBV7-2 TRBD1 CASSLAQGGMNTEAFF TGTGCCAGCAGCTTAGCGCAGGGGGGGATGAACACTGAAGCTTTCTTT
TRBJ2-7 . TRBV20-1 TRBD2 CSARDRMLAGYNYEQYF TGCAGTGCTAGAGATCGAATGCTAGCGGGCTATAACTACGAGCAGTACTTC
TRBJ1-1 many TRBV12-3/TRBV12-4 . CASSLATGPGEAFF TGTGCCAGCAGTTTAGCGACAGGCCCAGGGGAAGCTTTCTTT
TRBJ2-7 many TRBV15 TRBD2 CATSRETSGHYEQYF TGTGCCACCAGCAGGGAAACTAGCGGGCACTACGAGCAGTACTTC
TRBJ2-3 many TRBV7-6 TRBD1 CASSSGGILADTQYF TGTGCCAGCAGCTCAGGGGGCATTTTGGCAGATACGCAGTATTTT
TRBJ2-1 many TRBV29-1 . CSVEDPLFHEQFF TGCAGCGTTGAAGATCCTTTGTTCCATGAGCAGTTCTTC
TRBJ2-1 many TRBV11-2 TRBD2 CASSPAGTSGYNEQFF TGTGCCAGCAGCCCAGCCGGGACTAGCGGCTACAATGAGCAGTTCTTC
TRBJ2-1 many TRBV20-1 TRBD2 CSAPRTSGRDYNEQFF TGCAGTGCCCCCCGGACTAGCGGGAGGGATTACAATGAGCAGTTCTTC
TRBJ2-1 many TRBV7-9 TRBD2 CASSSYTSGRVNEQFF TGTGCCAGCAGCTCCTATACTAGCGGGAGGGTCAATGAGCAGTTCTTC
TRBJ1-1 few TRBV7-9 . CASSVGTNTEAFF TGTGCCAGCAGCGTGGGGACGAACACTGAAGCTTTCTTT
TRBJ1-2 . TRBV9 TRBD1 CASSVESGTGVGYTF TGTGCCAGCAGCGTAGAGTCCGGGACAGGGGTTGGCTACACCTTC
TRBJ2-7 many TRBV20-1 . CSAAKGSADEQYF TGCAGTGCGGCCAAAGGCTCAGCGGACGAGCAGTACTTC
TRBJ1-5 many TRBV7-8 . CASSSRDGLNQPQHF TGTGCCAGCAGCTCCCGGGACGGACTGAATCAGCCCCAGCATTTT
TRBJ2-3 many TRBV20-1 TRBD2 CSASAAGGGDTQYF TGCAGTGCTAGTGCGGCGGGAGGGGGCGATACGCAGTATTTT
TRBJ2-6 many TRBV6-1 . CASTTAYGVGGANVLTF TGTGCCAGCACTACCGCTTATGGGGTAGGAGGGGCCAACGTCCTGACTTTC
TRBJ1-2 many TRBV30 . CAWGEQGNYGYTF TGTGCCTGGGGGGAACAGGGTAACTATGGCTACACCTTC
TRBJ2-1 many TRBV7-3 TRBD1 CASSSQGNGNNEQFF TGTGCCAGCAGCTCACAGGGGAACGGGAACAATGAGCAGTTCTTC
TRBJ2-5 many TRBV12-3/TRBV12-4 TRBD2 CASSSGGASPETQYF TGTGCCAGCAGTTCGGGGGGGGCATCCCCAGAGACCCAGTACTTC
TRBJ2-1 many TRBV7-2 . CASSLIEQFF TGTGCCAGCAGCTTAATTGAGCAGTTCTTC
TRBJ2-1 many TRBV4-3 TRBD2 CASSQGVRLAGGHEQFF TGCGCCAGCAGCCAAGGGGTGAGACTAGCGGGAGGCCATGAGCAGTTCTTC
TRBJ2-1 many TRBV12-3/TRBV12-4 . CASSLNNEQFF TGTGCCAGCAGTTTGAACAATGAGCAGTTCTTC
TRBJ2-3 many TRBV29-1 . CSVEDRFTDTQYF TGCAGCGTTGAAGATAGATTTACAGATACGCAGTATTTT
TRBJ2-5 few TRBV20-1 . CSAGTSGIVTQYF TGCAGTGCCGGGACCTCCGGGATTGTGACCCAGTACTTC
TRBJ2-2 many TRBV30 . CAWSVRGRNTGELFF TGTGCCTGGAGTGTAAGAGGCCGAAACACCGGGGAGCTGTTTTTT
TRBJ2-5 . TRBV5-1 TRBD1 CASRPGQGIRETQYF TGCGCCAGCAGGCCCGGACAGGGGATCAGGGAGACCCAGTACTTC
TRBJ1-5 many TRBV2 . CASIGDRGMGNQPQHF TGTGCCAGCATAGGAGATCGGGGAATGGGCAATCAGCCCCAGCATTTT
TRBJ2-3 many TRBV20-1 TRBD2 CSAFGTSGGIDTQYF TGCAGTGCTTTTGGGACTAGCGGAGGGATAGATACGCAGTATTTT
TRBJ2-1 many TRBV20-1 TRBD1 CSASRQGNNEQFF TGCAGTGCTTCCCGACAGGGGAACAATGAGCAGTTCTTC
TRBJ2-2 many TRBV6-2/TRBV6-3 TRBD2 CATRTSGSSYTGELFF TGTGCCACCCGGACTAGCGGGAGTTCCTACACCGGGGAGCTGTTTTTT
TRBJ2-1 many TRBV20-1 TRBD2 CSARVGLAIYNEQFF TGCAGTGCTCGTGTGGGACTAGCGATCTACAATGAGCAGTTCTTC
TRBJ2-2 many TRBV7-6 . CASNLQGETGELFF TGTGCCAGCAACCTACAGGGTGAAACCGGGGAGCTGTTTTTT
TRBJ2-5 many TRBV20-1 . CSASTDGKETQYF TGCAGTGCTAGTACGGACGGTAAAGAGACCCAGTACTTC
TRBJ2-1 many TRBV24-1 . CATSDSTSRSYNEQFF TGTGCCACCAGTGACTCTACTAGCAGGTCCTACAATGAGCAGTTCTTC
TRBJ2-1 many TRBV7-2 . CASSSGPGNEQFF TGTGCCAGCAGCTCGGGACCGGGCAATGAGCAGTTCTTC
TRBJ2-3 many TRBV12-3/TRBV12-4 . CASRPGVAVRQYF TGTGCCAGCAGACCCGGGGTAGCGGTTCGACAGTATTTT
TRBJ2-7 many TRBV18 . CASSPGQTRSYEQYF TGTGCCAGCTCACCAGGCCAGACGCGCTCCTACGAGCAGTACTTC
TRBJ1-2 many TRBV30 . CAWSGGGGRTF TGTGCCTGGAGTGGGGGCGGGGGGAGAACCTTC
TRBJ2-7 few TRBV3-1 TRBD2 CASSPRLAGRNEQYF TGTGCCAGCAGCCCCCGACTAGCAGGGCGTAACGAGCAGTACTTC
TRBJ2-5 . TRBV25-1 TRBD2 CASSPSGRAIETQYF TGTGCCAGCAGTCCTAGCGGGAGGGCCATAGAGACCCAGTACTTC
TRBJ2-2 few TRBV29-1 . CSVGGQARSGELFF TGCAGCGTTGGGGGACAAGCTAGGTCCGGGGAGCTGTTTTTT
TRBJ2-5 many TRBV29-1 . CSVEGDTDAIGTQYF TGCAGCGTTGAAGGTGACACGGATGCGATAGGGACCCAGTACTTC
TRBJ2-2 few TRBV24-1 . CATSDAPGRGNTGELFF TGTGCCACCAGTGACGCTCCGGGACGGGGGAACACCGGGGAGCTGTTTTTT
TRBJ2-5 many TRBV11-2 . CASSLSAVYQETQYF TGTGCCAGCAGCTTGAGCGCGGTGTACCAAGAGACCCAGTACTTC